The source of this T cell receptor (beta chain) is a study of cytomegalovirus exposure and HLA in healthy donors. Study outcomes and limitations: Later analysis associated a missense DCLRE1C variant with TCR beta V- and J-gene trimming. Information on immune exposure was restricted to one variable (CMV serostatus).

CDR1 and CDR2 (germline): MDHEN, SYDVKM. The V segment lost 2 bases and the J segment 2 bases; nucleotides outside the gene matches: 5. The CDR3 has 16 residues. The study ran its PCR with 60 Vbeta and 13 Jbeta primers. Libraries were prepared by immunoSEQ multiplex PCR; TCRdb keeps only in-frame clonotypes and omits some of them. The table includes about 170,000 clones, about four fifths detected once. As for this clone: Its antigen is currently unknown.

Sequenced material: PBMCs. This sequence was found in a male donor in good health and CMV-seronegative. This chain links TRBV28 with TRBJ2-2; 7 bases fit TRBD1. Here the CDR3 reads CASSLRTGVNTGELFF. CDR3 nucleotides: TGTGCCAGCAGTTTAAGGACAGGAGTTAACACCGGGGAGCTGTTTTTT.